One sample yielded the 13 T cell receptor beta chains listed below, sequenced in a study of shared clonotypes between healthy human individuals. Measured with immunoSEQ multiplex PCR; TCRdb has only the in-frame clones, and not every one. Altogether over a million clones are present, 98% being singletons, with the ten largest covering roughly 0.36%. The material sequenced was naive CD4+ T cells sorted from blood. The subset denotes: CD45RA+ positively selected. Receptors originate from a young man in good health.

The chain couples TRBV21-1 to TRBJ2-3; no DNA check was done on the table's D call, TRBD2. TRBV21-1 is given as a pseudogene. This CDR3 is built from 23 residues. CDR3 protein: CASSNSFLLVAGDLGGGTDTQYF. The DNA for the CDR3 is TGTGCCAGCAGCAACTCCTTCCTACTAGTAGCGGGAGATCTAGGCGGGGGCACAGATACGCAGTATTTT.

This sequence joins TRBV2 and TRBJ2-2; D may be TRBD1 (6 bases). The CDR3 sequence is 14 residues long. Germline V gene sequence: CDR1 SNHLY, CDR2 FYNNEI. V lost 7 bases, J lost 2 bases, and 11 bases lay in between. CDR3 amino acids: CASMRTVNTGELFF. CDR3 DNA: TGTGCCAGCATGCGGACAGTTAACACCGGGGAGCTGTTTTTT.

V usage is TRBV7-6 and J usage is TRBJ2-7, with D tentatively TRBD1 (5 bases). From germline, CDR1 is SGHVS and CDR2 FNYEAQ. V shed 1 base and J shed 5 bases, with 9 bases lying between them. The CDR3 totals 13 residues. The CDR3 protein is CASSLDRPNEQYF. The CDR3 coding sequence is TGTGCCAGCAGCTTAGACAGGCCGAACGAGCAGTACTTC.

The chain uses TRBV25-1 and TRBJ2-3; D ambiguous. Germline V gene lookup returns CDR1 MGHDK and CDR2 SYGVNS. The V end was cut by 8 bases, the J end by 4 bases, with 10 bases between. The CDR3 covers 12 residues. The CDR3 region is CASGQAADTQYF. CDR3 sequence (DNA): TGTGCCAGCGGTCAGGCCGCAGATACGCAGTATTTT.

The gene calls are TRBV6-6 and TRBJ2-3; weak D call: TRBD2 (5 bases). The CDR3 has 15 residues. Between the trimmed V and J ends, which lost 2 bases and 2 bases, there was a span of 11 bases. From germline, CDR1 is MNHNY and CDR2 SVGAGI (reference sequence). CDR3 in DNA: TGTGCCAGCAGTTACACTAGGCCCCACACAGATACGCAGTATTTT. This gives the protein CASSYTRPHTDTQYF.

The chain joins TRBV28 to TRBJ2-7; the match to TRBD2 covers 8 bases. Looked up from germline, CDR1 is MDHEN and CDR2 is SYDVKM. This CDR3 has 15 amino acids. V lost 6 bases and J lost 2; bases outside the gene matches: 9. The CDR3 bases are TGTGCCAGCAGACCGCAGACGACTAGCGCCTACGAGCAGTACTTC. This encodes CASRPQTTSAYEQYF.

The CDR3 region is CASSSIFGDYGYTF. CDR3 nucleotides: TGTGCCAGCAGCTCGATCTTCGGGGACTATGGCTACACCTTC. The chain carries TRBV5-8 and TRBJ1-2; D not resolved. The CDR3 is 14 amino acids. Trimming left V 3 bases short and J 3 bases short, with 12 bases between. CDR1 and CDR2 (germline): SGHTS, YDEGEE.

V gene TRBV5-1 combines with J gene TRBJ2-2, with D perhaps matching TRBD2 (5 bases). The germline gives CDR1 SGHRS, CDR2 YFSETQ. Trimming removed 3 bases from V and 0 bases from J, with 12 bases in between. The CDR3 spans 16 residues. This chain's CDR3 is CASSSQAGANTGELFF. In nucleotides, the CDR3 is TGCGCCAGCAGCTCTCAGGCGGGTGCGAACACCGGGGAGCTGTTTTTT.

The chain carries TRBV4-3 and TRBJ2-7; unclear D gene. Trimming cost V 0 bases and J 3 bases, with 9 bases left between them. This CDR3 spans 14 amino acids. The germline gives CDR1 LGHNA, CDR2 YSLEER. CDR3 in DNA: TGCGCCAGCAGCCAAGAAGGTAGCATCTACGAGCAGTACTTC. This gives the protein CASSQEGSIYEQYF.

J is TRBJ1-5 and V is TRBV5-5, with no clear D. With 8 bases removed from V and 4 bases from J, the gap between germline ends came to 16 bases. The CDR3 is 14 residues long. CDR1 and CDR2 (germline): SGHKS, YYEKEE (reference sequence). The CDR3 is CASSRAERNQPQHF. CDR3 DNA: TGTGCCAGTTCGAGGGCAGAACGAAATCAGCCCCAGCATTTT.

This chain joins TRBV12-5 and TRBJ2-1; TRBD2 matches at 9 bases. J was trimmed by 4 bases and V by 0 bases; bases with no gene match: 4. CDR1 and CDR2 (germline): LGHNT, FRNRAP. The CDR3 is made up of 16 amino acids. In nucleotides, the CDR3 is TGTGCTAGTGGTTTGGTGCTAGCGGGACTATACAATGAGCAGTTCTTC. Protein product: CASGLVLAGLYNEQFF.

Details on this clone: In the same sample, other DNA sequences code for this CDR3. The CDR3 region is CASSEGQSYGYTF. The DNA of the CDR3 is TGTGCCAGCAGTGAGGGACAGTCCTATGGCTACACCTTC. V and J are TRBV6-1 and TRBJ1-2, with 7 bases lining up with TRBD1. Unmatched junction bases numbered 2, after V lost 3 bases and J lost 4 bases. The CDR3 totals 13 residues. Germline lookup yields CDR1 MNHNS and CDR2 SASEGT.

The chain joins TRBV2 to TRBJ1-1, with TRBD1 as a possible D gene (5 bases). Trimming pared 8 bases from V and 5 bases from J, leaving 15 bases between. The length of the CDR3 is 13 residues. In germline, CDR1 is SNHLY, CDR2 FYNNEI. CDR3 loop: CASSGPGNTEAFF. Here the CDR3 DNA reads TGTGCCAGCTCCGGGCCAGGGAATACTGAAGCTTTCTTT. The whole variable domain, filled in from reference TRBV2 and TRBJ1-1, reads EPEVTQTPSHQVTQMGQEVILRCVPISNHLYFYWYRQILGQKVEFLVSFYNNEISEKSEIFDDQFSVERPDGSNFTLKIRSTKLEDSAMYFCASSGPGNTEAFFGQGTRLTVV.